The clone carrying this T cell receptor (beta chain) was observed a handful of times. A much larger clone lies a single base off, so this may be a read error. These data are taken from a study of shared clonotypes between healthy human individuals. Splitting of each subset's genomic DNA was done evenly across several immunoSEQ plates. Clones were read by immunoSEQ multiplex PCR, and TCRdb kept only the in-frame ones, dropping some. Among about 600,000 clones, roughly 79% were seen once, and the ten largest hold around 12%. The sequence came from a woman in her thirties or forties in good health. Some clones in this sample may be carry-over from other donors' samples. Input material: PBMCs.

DNA of the CDR3: TGCGCCAGCAGCTTGGGCCTCCAGATACAAGAGACCCAGTACTTC. Translating it yields CASSLGLQIQETQYF. V usage is TRBV5-1 and J usage is TRBJ2-5; D is undetermined. This CDR3 is built from 15 residues. In germline, CDR1 is SGHRS, CDR2 YFSETQ. V dropped 0 bases and J dropped 2 bases, with 11 bases sitting between them.